The 27 T cell receptor beta chains listed next were all sequenced from one sample in a study of T cell responses to AZD1222 COVID-19 vaccine. The table came from immunoSEQ multiplex PCR; TCRdb's copy has only in-frame clones and leaves some out. The profile shows 130,000 to 150,000 clones, just over 90% of them singletons. This material consisted of peripheral blood, taken on day 0 of AZD1222 vaccination. The receptors come from an adult in good health.

This clone was found once. The chain is built from TRBV6-2 or TRBV6-3 and TRBJ1-5; no reliable D call. The germline V gene encodes CDR1 MNHEY and CDR2 SVGEGT. CDR3 length equals 18 residues. The V end lost 3 bases, the J end lost 4 bases, and 22 bases lay between the germline ends. CDR3 residues: CASSYVVRAGVANQPQHF. The DNA for the CDR3 is TGTGCCAGCAGTTATGTGGTACGGGCTGGGGTGGCAAATCAGCCCCAGCATTTT.

The chain couples TRBV7-8 to TRBJ2-1; D gene ambiguous. The CDR3 consists of 11 residues. Looked up from germline, CDR1 is SGHVS and CDR2 is FQNEAQ. Trimming took 5 bases from V and 4 from J, leaving 3 bases between them. The CDR3, as DNA: TGTGCCAGCAGCCCGTACAATGAGCAGTTCTTC. Its translation is CASSPYNEQFF. The whole variable domain, remainder taken from reference TRBV7-8 and TRBJ2-1, is GAGVSQSPRYKVAKRGQDVALRCDPISGHVSLFWYQQALGQGPEFLTYFQNEAQLDKSGLPSDRFFAERPEGSVSTLKIQRTQQEDSAVYLCASSPYNEQFFGPGTRLTVL.

This clone showed up just a few times. The V call is TRBV2, the J call TRBJ2-1; 9 bases are a match to TRBD2. J gave up 3 bases and V 1 base, and 4 bases lay outside the gene matches. This CDR3 has 16 residues. Germline CDR1 and CDR2: SNHLY and FYNNEI. This CDR3 reads CASSEVRLAVYNEQFF. The CDR3 bases are TGTGCCAGCAGTGAAGTCCGACTAGCGGTCTACAATGAGCAGTTCTTC.

This chain joins TRBV27 and TRBJ1-6; a weak D match, TRBD1 (5 bases). V lost 5 bases, J lost 9 bases, and 11 bases lay in between. In germline, CDR1 is MNHEY, CDR2 SMNVEV (reference sequence). This CDR3 contains 13 residues. CDR3 amino acids: CASSLGARSPLHF. The CDR3 nucleotides are TGTGCCAGCAGTCTTGGGGCTCGTTCACCCCTCCACTTT.

This chain joins TRBV28 and TRBJ1-2, with a tentative D call TRBD1 (6 bases). This CDR3 has 13 residues. The germline CDR1 and CDR2 sequences are MDHEN and SYDVKM. With 6 bases removed from V and 8 bases from J, the gap between germline ends came to 16 bases. This CDR3 reads CASSAQGLWGYTF. The CDR3 coding sequence is TGTGCCAGCAGCGCTCAGGGGCTGTGGGGCTACACCTTC.

The chain joins TRBV7-6 to TRBJ2-5; D not resolved. The V gene's germline CDR1 is SGHVS and CDR2 FNYEAQ. The CDR3 has 12 amino acids. V dropped 5 bases and J dropped 5 bases, with 9 bases sitting between them. CDR3 region: CASSPVWETQYF. The CDR3 DNA reads TGTGCCAGCAGCCCAGTTTGGGAGACCCAGTACTTC. The full variable domain, completed using reference TRBV7-6 and TRBJ2-5, is GAGVSQSPRYKVTKRGQDVALRCDPISGHVSLYWYRQALGQGPEFLTYFNYEAQQDKSGLPNDRFSAERPEGSISTLTIQRTEQRDSAMYRCASSPVWETQYFGPGTRLLVL.

The chain couples TRBV11-3 to TRBJ1-2; tentative D call: TRBD1 (6 bases). Germline assignment: CDR1 SGHNT and CDR2 YENEEA. Trimming removed 4 bases from V and 6 bases from J, with 18 bases in between. This CDR3 comprises 15 residues. The CDR3 bases are TGTGCCAGCAGCTCCAAGCTAGACAGGAGCCATGGCTACACCTTC. This codes for CASSSKLDRSHGYTF. The full variable domain, rest sourced from reference TRBV11-3 and TRBJ1-2, is EAGVVQSPRYKIIEKKQPVAFWCNPISGHNTLYWYLQNLGQGPELLIRYENEEAVDDSQLPKDRFSAERLKGVDSTLKIQPAELGDSAVYLCASSSKLDRSHGYTFGSGTRLTVV.

The rearrangement uses TRBV7-2 and TRBJ2-7, with 8 positions matching TRBD2. J gave up 3 bases and V 5 bases, and 3 bases lay outside the gene matches. CDR3 length equals 13 residues. The germline V gene has CDR1 SGHTA and CDR2 FQGNSA. CDR3 nucleotides: TGTGCCAGCAGCGGGCGGGAGGACTACGAGCAGTACTTC. It translates to CASSGREDYEQYF.

The chain recombines TRBV5-6 with TRBJ2-7; TRBD2 is a possible D gene (5 bases). CDR1 and CDR2 (germline): SGHDT, YYEEEE. The V end lost 0 bases, the J end lost 5 bases, and 9 bases lay between the germline ends. The CDR3 totals 13 residues. The CDR3 region has the DNA TGTGCCAGCAGCTTGGGAGGGCTAAACGAGCAGTACTTC. Protein sequence: CASSLGGLNEQYF.

This chain's CDR3 is CASSFTGADSPLHF. DNA for the CDR3: TGTGCCAGCAGCTTTACGGGGGCCGATTCACCCCTCCACTTT. The chain links TRBV5-4 to TRBJ1-6; D is possibly TRBD1 (6 bases). V lost 2 bases and J lost 8, with 11 bases in between. The CDR3 totals 14 residues. Per the germline V gene, CDR1 is SGHNT and CDR2 is YYREEE (reference sequence). Supplemented by reference TRBV5-4 and TRBJ1-6, the full variable domain reads ETGVTQSPTHLIKTRGQQVTLRCSSQSGHNTVSWYQQALGQGPQFIFQYYREEENGRGNFPPRFSGLQFPNYSSELNVNALELDDSALYLCASSFTGADSPLHFGNGTRLTVT.

The chain recombines TRBV11-2 with TRBJ2-1; 9 bases match TRBD1. The V gene's germline CDR1 is SGHAT and CDR2 FQNNGV. Germline trimming cut 8 bases from V and 4 bases from J; bases unmatched to any gene: 15. This CDR3 comprises 17 residues. This CDR3 reads CASAWGPGQGPYNEQFF. The CDR3 coding sequence is TGTGCCAGCGCGTGGGGACCGGGACAGGGCCCTTACAATGAGCAGTTCTTC.

V usage is TRBV6-5 and J usage is TRBJ2-2; 7 bases align to TRBD1. The V and J ends lost 5 bases and 11 bases, in that order; junction bases with no gene match: 14. Germline CDR1 is MNHEY and CDR2 is SVGAGI. The length of the CDR3 is 15 residues. DNA for the CDR3: TGTGCCAGCAGTCGGTCCACAGGGGCGTTAGGCGAGCTGTTTTTT. Translated, it gives CASSRSTGALGELFF.

CDR3 in DNA: TGTGCCAGCAGCTTAGATCACAGAGTAGGAGAGACCCAGTACTTC. It is translated as CASSLDHRVGETQYF. J is TRBJ2-5 and V is TRBV7-9; D remains unclear. This CDR3 is 15 amino acids long. V shed 1 base and J shed 4 bases, with 13 bases lying between them. The germline CDR1 and CDR2 sequences are SEHNR and FQNEAQ (reference sequence). Variable domain in full (rest from reference TRBV7-9 and TRBJ2-5): DTGVSQNPRHKITKRGQNVTFRCDPISEHNRLYWYRQTLGQGPEFLTYFQNEAQLEKSRLLSDRFSAERPKGSFSTLEIQRTEQGDSAMYLCASSLDHRVGETQYFGPGTRLLVL.

The V and J genes are TRBV9 and TRBJ1-1; D ambiguous. Germline V gives CDR1 SGDLS, CDR2 YYNGEE. The CDR3 has 15 amino acids. V was cut by 0 bases and J by 1 base, with 10 bases left in between. CDR3 DNA sequence: TGTGCCAGCAGCGTAGAGGTTTGGGGGAACACTGAAGCTTTCTTT. This translates into CASSVEVWGNTEAFF.

This clone was seen a handful of times. The rearrangement links TRBV5-1 to TRBJ2-5; the D gene could be TRBD1 or TRBD2 (6 bases each). With 1 base removed from V and 4 bases from J, the gap between germline ends came to 11 bases. Germline loops: CDR1 SGHRS, CDR2 YFSETQ. CDR3 length equals 14 residues. The CDR3 loop reads CASSLRGLGETQYF. In nucleotides, the CDR3 is TGCGCCAGCAGCTTGCGGGGGCTTGGAGAGACCCAGTACTTC.

The chain joins TRBV21-1 to TRBJ2-7. TRBV21-1 is deemed a pseudogene. The length of the CDR3 is 15 residues. The CDR3 protein is CASSTGPGTYYEQYF. The DNA for the CDR3 is TGTGCCAGCAGCACCGGTCCCGGGACGTACTACGAGCAGTACTTC.

J is TRBJ2-7 and V is TRBV19, with D possibly TRBD1 on 5 matching bases. CDR3 length equals 14 residues. The germline CDR1 and CDR2 sequences are LNHDA and SQIVND (reference sequence). V lost 3 bases and J lost 0, with 9 bases in between. The CDR3 here is CASSIRQNSYEQYF. As DNA, the CDR3 is TGTGCCAGTAGTATTAGACAGAACTCCTACGAGCAGTACTTC.

This chain connects TRBV10-3 to TRBJ2-7; D is undetermined. Germline CDR1 is ENHRY and CDR2 is SYGVKD. The CDR3 length is 13 residues. The ends were cut back, 2 bases at V and 3 bases at J, with 8 bases in the middle. In DNA form, the CDR3 reads TGTGCCATCAGTGAGGGAACTCTCTACGAGCAGTACTTC. This encodes CAISEGTLYEQYF.

This chain joins TRBV5-4 and TRBJ2-7; D might be TRBD1 (6 bases). From germline, CDR1 is SGHNT and CDR2 YYREEE (reference sequence). There are 14 residues in the CDR3. V lost 4 bases to trimming and J lost 0 bases, with 11 bases between them. CDR3 DNA sequence: TGTGCCAGCAGCGAAAGACAGGCCTCCTACGAGCAGTACTTC. This codes for CASSERQASYEQYF.

This chain connects TRBV21-1 to TRBJ2-1; the DNA was not compared with TRBD2, the D call given in the table. TRBV21-1 is listed as a pseudogene. The CDR3 spans 16 residues. CDR3 sequence reads: CASSSEREDTYNEQFF. The CDR3 DNA reads TGTGCCAGCAGCAGCGAGCGGGAGGACACCTACAATGAGCAGTTCTTC.

This clone appeared a single time. The chain's CDR3 is CASSRRGSSTNEKLFF. DNA for the CDR3: TGTGCCAGCAGCAGGAGGGGATCTAGCACTAATGAAAAACTGTTTTTT. The rearrangement links TRBV11-3 to TRBJ1-4; perhaps TRBD1 as D (5 bases). Germline V gives CDR1 SGHNT, CDR2 YENEEA. This CDR3 region has 16 residues. Trimming left V 5 bases short and J 2 bases short, with 15 bases between. Together with reference TRBV11-3 and TRBJ1-4, the CDR3 gives the full variable domain: EAGVVQSPRYKIIEKKQPVAFWCNPISGHNTLYWYLQNLGQGPELLIRYENEEAVDDSQLPKDRFSAERLKGVDSTLKIQPAELGDSAVYLCASSRRGSSTNEKLFFGSGTQLSVL.

The chain recombines TRBV10-3 with TRBJ1-3; a weak D match, TRBD1 (6 bases). Deletions cut 3 bases from V and 0 bases from J, with 15 bases between. Germline values: CDR1 ENHRY, CDR2 SYGVKD. The CDR3 is 17 residues long. The DNA of the CDR3 is TGTGCCATCAGTGAAGGGGGTAACAGGTTCTCTGGAAACACCATATATTTT. This sequence encodes CAISEGGNRFSGNTIYF.

The V and J genes are TRBV5-6 and TRBJ2-1; 8 positions match TRBD2. The CDR3 is 13 residues long. Trimming took 0 bases from V and 13 from J; bases not matched to a gene: 6. Germline lookup yields CDR1 SGHDT and CDR2 YYEEEE. CDR3 DNA sequence: TGTGCCAGCAGCTTGGCGAGCGGGAGCCCCCAGTTCTTC. Its protein product is CASSLASGSPQFF.

In the case of this clone: The junction differs from germline at one of its ends, possibly a read error. The V call is TRBV29-1, the J call TRBJ1-2; 8 positions match TRBD1. Germline V gene sequence: CDR1 SQVTM, CDR2 ANQGSEA. CDR3 length equals 12 residues. The CDR3 region is CSVLNPLGTGDF. In DNA, the CDR3 is TGCAGCGTCCTTAACCCCCTCGGGACAGGAGACTTC.

The rearrangement links TRBV27 to TRBJ2-3; either TRBD1 or TRBD2 may supply D (5 bases each). Germline values: CDR1 MNHEY, CDR2 SMNVEV (reference sequence). V was pared by 5 bases and J by 2 bases, with 17 bases between. The CDR3 covers 16 residues. The CDR3 DNA reads as TGTGCCAGCAGTCGGGGACCAGAGGGGCCCACAGATACGCAGTATTTT. Its protein is CASSRGPEGPTDTQYF.

V is TRBV7-2 and J is TRBJ1-2; D ambiguous. This CDR3 has 11 residues. The germline V gene encodes CDR1 SGHTA and CDR2 FQGNSA. The V end was cut by 2 bases, the J end by 8 bases, with 6 bases between. The CDR3, as DNA: TGTGCCAGCAGCTTACTCACGGGCTACACCTTC. It yields the protein CASSLLTGYTF.

This chain links TRBV30 with TRBJ1-2; 7 bases are shared with TRBD1. The CDR3 has 13 amino acids. Germline lookup yields CDR1 GTSNPN and CDR2 SVGIG (reference sequence). V shed 7 bases and J 7 bases; nucleotides not matched to a gene: 12. The CDR3 DNA sequence: TGTGCCTCTCGGACTTCAGGGGGTTCTGGCTACACCTTC. Translating gives CASRTSGGSGYTF.